This record covers a single T cell receptor beta chain. The sample belongs to a study of OX40 agonist ivuxolimab in advanced cancers. Some clones are missing from TCRdb's copy, which holds only in-frame ones; the method was immunoSEQ multiplex PCR. The table has 70,000 to 80,000 clones, 93% seen once. The CDR3 length is 13 residues. Germline V gives CDR1 SGHNT, CDR2 YYREEE (reference sequence). V gave up 4 bases and J gave up 2 bases; unmatched junction bases: 2. This TCR was recovered from an adult with an advanced solid tumor such as melanoma, head and neck, liver or kidney cancer. The sample consisted of CD4+ or CD8+ T cells sorted from blood, taken in a trial of the OX40 agonist ivuxolimab. The V call is TRBV5-4, the J call TRBJ1-2; TRBD1 matches at 7 bases. The CDR3 region has the DNA TGTGCCAGCAGCGAACAGGGGAACTATGGCTACACCTTC. Protein: CASSEQGNYGYTF.